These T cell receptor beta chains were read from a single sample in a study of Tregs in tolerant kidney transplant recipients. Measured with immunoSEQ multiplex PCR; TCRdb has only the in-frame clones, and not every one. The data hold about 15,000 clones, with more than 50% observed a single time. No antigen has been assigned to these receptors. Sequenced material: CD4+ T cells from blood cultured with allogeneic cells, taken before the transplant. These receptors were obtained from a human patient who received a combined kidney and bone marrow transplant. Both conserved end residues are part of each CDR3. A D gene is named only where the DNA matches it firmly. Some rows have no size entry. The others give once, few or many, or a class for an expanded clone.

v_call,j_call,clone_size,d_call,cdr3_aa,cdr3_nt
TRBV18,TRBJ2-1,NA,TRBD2,CASSPQLAGHNEQFF,TGTGCCAGCTCACCACAACTAGCGGGTCACAATGAGCAGTTCTTC
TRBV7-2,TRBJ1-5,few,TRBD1,CASSARTGGNQPQHF,TGTGCCAGCAGCGCAAGGACAGGGGGCAATCAGCCCCAGCATTTT
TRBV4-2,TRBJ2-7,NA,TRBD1,CASSQGGGEYEQYF,TGTGCCAGCAGCCAAGGAGGGGGCGAGTACGAGCAGTACTTC
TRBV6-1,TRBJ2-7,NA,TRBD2,CASSEWDSLSGHEQYF,TGTGCCAGCAGTGAATGGGACTCCCTTAGCGGGCACGAGCAGTACTTC
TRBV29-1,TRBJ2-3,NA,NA,CSVEGSLTGGTDTQYF,TGCAGCGTTGAAGGTTCTTTAACCGGGGGCACAGATACGCAGTATTTT
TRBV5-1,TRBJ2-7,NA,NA,CASSQTGSSSYEQYF,TGCGCCAGCAGCCAAACAGGATCCTCCTCCTACGAGCAGTACTTC
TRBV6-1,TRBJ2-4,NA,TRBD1,CASTGRDRAKNIQYF,TGTGCCAGCACCGGCCGGGACAGAGCCAAAAACATTCAGTACTTC
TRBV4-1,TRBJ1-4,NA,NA,CASSPEFRGKNEKLFF,TGCGCCAGCAGCCCAGAATTCCGGGGGAAGAATGAAAAACTGTTTTTT
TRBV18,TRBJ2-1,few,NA,CASSPYGLFEQFF,TGTGCCAGCTCACCTTATGGACTCTTCGAGCAGTTCTTC
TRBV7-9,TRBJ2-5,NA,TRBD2,CASSFSGSIKTQYF,TGTGCCAGCAGCTTCAGCGGGAGTATAAAGACCCAGTACTTC
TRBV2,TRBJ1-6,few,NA,CASSEARGTNSPLHF,TGTGCCAGCAGTGAAGCGCGGGGAACGAATTCCCCCCTCCACTTT
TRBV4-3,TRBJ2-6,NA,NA,CASSHLGANVLTF,TGCGCCAGCAGCCACCTGGGGGCCAACGTCCTGACTTTC
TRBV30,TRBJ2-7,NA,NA,CAWSTAYEQYF,TGTGCCTGGAGTACAGCTTACGAGCAGTACTTC
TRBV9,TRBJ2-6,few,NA,CASRNQGSGSSGANVLTF,TGTGCCAGCAGAAACCAGGGATCAGGAAGCTCTGGGGCCAACGTCCTGACTTTC
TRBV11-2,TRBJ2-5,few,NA,CASSLQGFQETQYF,TGTGCCAGCAGCTTACAGGGATTCCAAGAGACCCAGTACTTC
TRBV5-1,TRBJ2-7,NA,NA,CASSFVGSSYEQYF,TGCGCCAGCAGCTTCGTGGGGAGCTCCTACGAGCAGTACTTC
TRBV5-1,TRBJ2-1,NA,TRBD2,CASSFSGVSYNEQFF,TGCGCCAGCAGCTTTAGCGGGGTGTCCTACAATGAGCAGTTCTTC
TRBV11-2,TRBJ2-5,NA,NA,CASTGQTGETQYF,TGTGCCAGCACCGGACAGACCGGGGAGACCCAGTACTTC
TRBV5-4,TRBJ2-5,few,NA,CASSLRSFAETQYF,TGTGCCAGCAGCTTGCGGAGTTTTGCGGAGACCCAGTACTTC
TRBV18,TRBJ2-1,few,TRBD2,CASSPFPRIAGADNEQFF,TGTGCCAGCTCACCATTCCCACGGATAGCGGGGGCAGACAATGAGCAGTTCTTC
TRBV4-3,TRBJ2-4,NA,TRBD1,CASSQRQGERNIQYF,TGCGCCAGCAGCCAACGACAGGGGGAGAGGAACATTCAGTACTTC
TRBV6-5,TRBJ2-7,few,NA,CAGYLEGAAYEQYF,TGTGCCGGCTACTTGGAGGGCGCCGCTTACGAGCAGTACTTC
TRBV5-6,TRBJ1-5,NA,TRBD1,CASSLKGAMDQPQHF,TGTGCCAGCAGCTTGAAGGGGGCGATGGATCAGCCCCAGCATTTT
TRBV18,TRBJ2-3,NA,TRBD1,CASSPWTGGPNTDTQYF,TGTGCCAGCTCACCGTGGACAGGGGGCCCGAACACAGATACGCAGTATTTT
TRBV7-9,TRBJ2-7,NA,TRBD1,CASSLGTEPYEQYF,TGTGCCAGCAGCTTGGGGACAGAACCCTACGAGCAGTACTTC
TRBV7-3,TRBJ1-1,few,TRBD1,CASSLVGTGGTEAFF,TGTGCCAGCAGCTTAGTGGGGACAGGGGGCACTGAAGCTTTCTTT
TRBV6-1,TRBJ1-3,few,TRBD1,CASRRTGGGNTIYF,TGTGCCAGCAGAAGGACAGGGGGAGGAAACACCATATATTTT
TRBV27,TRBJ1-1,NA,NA,CASSPLWNTEAFF,TGTGCCAGCAGCCCTTTATGGAACACTGAAGCTTTCTTT
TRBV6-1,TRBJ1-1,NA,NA,CASSTQGTEAFF,TGTGCCAGCAGTACACAGGGCACTGAAGCTTTCTTT
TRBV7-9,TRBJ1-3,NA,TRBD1,CASRGQKHSGNTIYF,TGTGCCAGCAGGGGACAGAAGCACTCTGGAAACACCATATATTTT
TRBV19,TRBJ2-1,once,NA,CASSRRAEGDEQFF,TGTGCCAGTAGTAGACGGGCAGAGGGGGATGAGCAGTTCTTC
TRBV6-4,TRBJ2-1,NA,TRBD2,CASSDLSGTSGSINEQFF,TGTGCCAGCAGTGACTTATCAGGGACTAGCGGGAGTATAAATGAGCAGTTCTTC
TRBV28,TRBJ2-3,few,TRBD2,CASSLAGGGLTDTQYF,TGTGCCAGCAGCCTTGCGGGGGGCGGGCTTACAGATACGCAGTATTTT
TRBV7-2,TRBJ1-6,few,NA,CASSLSRARSPLHF,TGTGCCAGCAGCTTATCCAGGGCTCGTTCACCCCTCCACTTT
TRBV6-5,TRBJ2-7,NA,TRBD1,CASSSTGNEQYF,TGTGCCAGCAGCTCGACAGGGAACGAGCAGTACTTC
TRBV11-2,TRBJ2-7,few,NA,CASSLRRDEQYF,TGTGCCAGCAGCTTGCGGAGAGACGAGCAGTACTTC
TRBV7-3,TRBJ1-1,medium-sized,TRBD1,CASSTTGGNTEAFF,TGTGCCAGCAGCACGACAGGGGGAAACACTGAAGCTTTCTTT
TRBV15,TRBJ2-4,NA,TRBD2,CATSREGGTPQNIQYF,TGTGCCACCAGCAGAGAGGGGGGGACTCCTCAAAACATTCAGTACTTC
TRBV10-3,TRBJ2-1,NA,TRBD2,CAIRLAGSNEQFF,TGTGCCATCCGGCTAGCGGGGTCCAATGAGCAGTTCTTC
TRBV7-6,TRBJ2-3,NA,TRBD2,CASSGLAGGGDTQYF,TGTGCTAGCAGCGGATTAGCGGGAGGGGGAGATACGCAGTATTTT
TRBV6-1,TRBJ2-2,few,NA,CASSEDPYGELFF,TGTGCCAGCAGTGAAGATCCTTACGGGGAGCTGTTTTTT
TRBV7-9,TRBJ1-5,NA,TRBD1,CASSVDRVWPQHF,TGTGCCAGCAGCGTGGACAGGGTTTGGCCCCAGCATTTT
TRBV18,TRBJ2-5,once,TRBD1,CASSTGQGSETQYF,TGTGCCAGCTCGACGGGACAGGGATCCGAGACCCAGTACTTC
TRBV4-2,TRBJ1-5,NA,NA,CASSQSSGFVGQPQHF,TGTGCCAGCAGCCAAAGCTCAGGGTTTGTGGGCCAGCCCCAGCATTTT
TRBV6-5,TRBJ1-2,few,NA,CASSRYPTVYYGYTF,TGTGCCAGCAGCCGATACCCGACAGTTTACTATGGCTACACCTTC
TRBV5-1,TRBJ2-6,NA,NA,CASSLAGGSGANVLTF,TGCGCCAGCAGCTTGGCCGGAGGCTCTGGGGCCAACGTCCTGACTTTC
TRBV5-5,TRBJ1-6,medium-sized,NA,CASSLQGLVLHF,TGTGCCAGCAGCTTGCAGGGACTCGTCCTCCACTTT
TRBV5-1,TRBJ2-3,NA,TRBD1,CASSYSGTGGSDTQYF,TGCGCCAGCAGCTATTCCGGGACAGGGGGCTCAGATACGCAGTATTTT
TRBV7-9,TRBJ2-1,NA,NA,CASSSGSGNLYNEQFF,TGTGCCAGCAGCTCGGGGTCGGGGAACCTCTACAATGAGCAGTTCTTC
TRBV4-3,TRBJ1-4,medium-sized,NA,CASSQGPRGTGEKLFF,TGCGCCAGCAGCCAGGGACCGAGGGGGACGGGTGAAAAACTGTTTTTT